Shown below are 21 T cell receptor beta chains from a single sample sequenced in a study of response to subunit inactivated influenza vaccine. TCRdb re-analysed the RT-PCR reads in MiXCR, keeping a single row per CDR3 protein. The repertoire holds around 580,000 distinct CDR3 sequences, with around 13% as singletons. This sample comprised PBMCs from blood, obtained 11 to 12 days after vaccination. These receptors were taken from a man aged 50-60 years who received an inactivated influenza vaccine.

V is TRBV12-3 or TRBV12-4 and J is TRBJ2-7; the D gene is possibly TRBD1 (5 bases). The CDR3 is 13 amino acids. Trimming pared 6 bases from V and 2 bases from J, leaving 11 bases between. CDR3 bases: TGTGCCAGCAGCAAGGGGTTTACCTACGAGCAGTACTTC. Translating it yields CASSKGFTYEQYF.

This clonotype was counted many times. A junction boundary mismatches the germline segment, possibly from a read error. The V call is TRBV7-2, the J call TRBJ2-3, with D perhaps TRBD2 (5 bases). CDR3 length equals 12 residues. Germline V gene sequence: CDR1 SGHTA, CDR2 FQGNSA. The CDR3 reads CASSLLADTQYF. The CDR3 DNA follows: TGCGCCAGCAGCTTACTAGCAGATACGCAGTATTTT.

The V call is TRBV9, the J call TRBJ2-1; TRBD1 aligns across 8 bases. Germline CDR1 SGDLS, CDR2 YYNGEE. The CDR3 has 15 residues. The V segment lost 0 bases and the J segment 4 bases; nucleotides outside the gene matches: 3. For the CDR3, the DNA is TGTGCCAGCAGCGTAGGGGACAGGCCTTACAATGAGCAGTTCTTC. Its protein is CASSVGDRPYNEQFF.

This clonotype was detected a few times. The chain employs TRBV12-3 or TRBV12-4 and TRBJ1-2, with D possibly matching TRBD1 (5 bases). The CDR3 length is 15 residues. V lost 0 bases and J lost 4, with 12 bases in between. Here the CDR3 DNA reads TGTGCCAGCAGTTTAGCGGGCAGGGAAGGCTATGGCTACACCTTC. This translates into CASSLAGREGYGYTF.

This clonotype has just a few counts. The J gene is TRBJ2-7, the V gene TRBV13; D may correspond to TRBD1 or TRBD2 (5 bases each). This CDR3 contains 18 residues. The V and J ends lost 5 bases and 1 base respectively, with 24 bases between them. Germline lookup yields CDR1 PRHDT and CDR2 FYEKMQ (reference sequence). CDR3 nucleotide sequence: TGTGCCAGCAGCCATTCTCGGGGCCAAGGGAGCAGGTCCTACGAGCAGTACTTC. Protein: CASSHSRGQGSRSYEQYF.

This clonotype was counted only a few times. This chain connects TRBV28 to TRBJ2-7; 10 bases agree with TRBD1. The germline V gene has CDR1 MDHEN and CDR2 SYDVKM. V lost 5 bases and J lost 5; bases outside the gene matches: 12. The CDR3 consists of 16 residues. The CDR3 protein is CASSRKRQGAGNEQYF. The CDR3 DNA reads TGTGCCAGCAGTAGAAAACGACAGGGGGCTGGCAACGAGCAGTACTTC. The full variable domain, in which reference TRBV28 and TRBJ2-7 provide the parts outside the CDR3, is DVKVTQSSRYLVKRTGEKVFLECVQDMDHENMFWYRQDPGLGLRLIYFSYDVKMKEKGDIPEGYSVSREKKERFSLILESASTNQTSMYLCASSRKRQGAGNEQYFGPGTRLTVT.

This clonotype appeared a few times. The chain couples TRBV10-1 to TRBJ2-3; D may be TRBD1 (5 bases). Germline loops: CDR1 WNHNN, CDR2 SYGVQD (reference sequence). The CDR3 contains 18 residues. V dropped 2 bases and J dropped 2 bases, with 20 bases sitting between them. The CDR3 coding sequence is TGCGCCAGCAGTGAGGCAGGGCCTTTGGGCATTTACACAGATACGCAGTATTTT. Residues: CASSEAGPLGIYTDTQYF.

V is TRBV5-6 and J is TRBJ2-7, with 13 bases aligning to TRBD2. This CDR3 has 16 residues. Germline CDR1 and CDR2: SGHDT and YYEEEE. Germline trimming cut 4 bases from V and 2 bases from J; bases unmatched to any gene: 6. The CDR3 spells CASSSMTSGRPYEQYF. CDR3 DNA: TGTGCCAGCAGCAGTATGACTAGCGGGAGGCCCTACGAGCAGTACTTC.

This clonotype was counted between two and nine times. The chain employs TRBV13 and TRBJ2-2; 7 bases are shared with TRBD1. The germline gives CDR1 PRHDT, CDR2 FYEKMQ (reference sequence). The V gene end was trimmed by 4 bases and the J gene end by 1 base; junction bases not matched to a gene: 9. The CDR3 sequence is 17 residues long. The CDR3 DNA sequence: TGTGCCAGCAGCTCAAACATCCGGGACAGGAACACCGGGGAGCTGTTTTTT. Translation gives CASSSNIRDRNTGELFF.

The rearrangement joins TRBV20-1 to TRBJ2-3; 13 positions match TRBD2. The CDR3 spans 19 residues. CDR1 and CDR2 (germline): DFQATT, SNEGSKA (reference sequence). V shed 3 bases and J 5 bases; nucleotides not matched to a gene: 17. This CDR3 reads CSASFRLAGGRTRGDTQYF. In DNA, the CDR3 is TGCAGTGCTAGCTTCCGACTAGCGGGGGGCCGAACGCGGGGAGATACGCAGTATTTT.

The genes are TRBV1 and TRBJ2-5; TRBD2 reflects the table's D call only, with no check against the DNA. TRBV1 is a recognized pseudogene. There are 19 residues in the CDR3. CDR3 DNA sequence: TGCACCAGCAGCCAAGAGAGGACTAGCGGGAGGGCTAACCAAGAGACCCAGTACTTC. This codes for CTSSQERTSGRANQETQYF.

This clonotype was observed a handful of times. The chain links TRBV7-2 to TRBJ2-2, with a weak D call TRBD1 (6 bases). This CDR3 has 16 residues. V shed 5 bases and J shed 6 bases, with 19 bases lying between them. Germline CDR1 SGHTA, CDR2 FQGNSA. The CDR3 bases are TGTGCCAGCAGCGGAACAGGGTTCAGGCGGCCCGGGGAGCTGTTTTTT. Translating it yields CASSGTGFRRPGELFF.

This clonotype was counted at least ten times. The V and J genes are TRBV12-3 or TRBV12-4 and TRBJ1-5; possibly TRBD1 for D (6 bases). This CDR3 is 16 amino acids long. V was pared by 8 bases and J by 4 bases, with 21 bases between. This CDR3 reads CASAPSGGRANQPQHF. As DNA, the CDR3 is TGTGCCAGCGCGCCGTCTGGGGGCAGGGCAAATCAGCCCCAGCATTTT.

The rearrangement links TRBV5-6 to TRBJ2-7; D remains unclear. V was clipped by 2 bases and J by 0 bases, with 9 bases between them. CDR1 is SGHDT and CDR2 is YYEEEE in the germline V gene. CDR3 length: 14 residues. The DNA of the CDR3 is TGTGCCAGCAGCTTCATGGGGTCCTCCTACGAGCAGTACTTC. This translates into CASSFMGSSYEQYF. Full variable domain (rest looked up from reference TRBV5-6 and TRBJ2-7): DAGVTQSPTHLIKTRGQQVTLRCSPKSGHDTVSWYQQALGQGPQFIFQYYEEEERQRGNFPDRFSGHQFPNYSSELNVNALLLGDSALYLCASSFMGSSYEQYFGPGTRLTVT.

The chain carries TRBV10-3 and TRBJ2-7; 14 bases line up with TRBD2. Germline trimming cut 9 bases from V and 5 bases from J; bases unmatched to any gene: 6. The V gene's germline CDR1 is ENHRY and CDR2 SYGVKD. The CDR3 consists of 14 residues. The CDR3 DNA follows: TGTGCCATAGGGACTAGCGGGAGTAATAACGAGCAGTACTTC. Protein product: CAIGTSGSNNEQYF.

This clonotype was seen repeatedly, ten times or more. The chain carries TRBV12-3 or TRBV12-4 and TRBJ1-1, with a weak D call TRBD1 (6 bases). V shed 6 bases and J shed 5 bases, with 13 bases lying between them. The CDR3 has 13 amino acids. CDR3 sequence: CASRLQGWTEAFF. The CDR3 DNA reads as TGTGCCAGCAGACTCCAGGGGTGGACTGAAGCTTTCTTT.

The table lists this clonotype with a few counts. The chain employs TRBV5-1 and TRBJ1-5; perhaps TRBD1 as D (6 bases). Trimming removed 3 bases at V and 2 bases at J, with 12 bases between. Germline loops: CDR1 SGHRS, CDR2 YFSETQ. The CDR3 sequence is 15 residues long. The CDR3 spells CASSSGGGGNQPQHF. In DNA, the CDR3 is TGCGCCAGCAGCTCCGGAGGGGGGGGCAATCAGCCCCAGCATTTT.

The sample holds a few counts of this clonotype. The chain carries TRBV7-8 and TRBJ2-5; D remains unclear. Germline CDR1 and CDR2: SGHVS and FQNEAQ. V was cut by 5 bases and J by 6 bases, with 16 bases left in between. The CDR3 is 14 residues long. Written as DNA, the CDR3 is TGTGCCAGCAGCCCCCTAGACCGGTTTCAGACCCAGTACTTC. Residues: CASSPLDRFQTQYF.

This clonotype came up many times. The chain has TRBV5-5 and TRBJ2-3, with 13 bases matching TRBD2. V shed 4 bases, J shed 6 bases, and the junction held 2 bases outside the gene matches. The length of the CDR3 is 14 residues. In germline, CDR1 is SGHKS, CDR2 YYEKEE (reference sequence). The CDR3 region has the DNA TGTGCCAGCAGCGGGACTAGCGGGATGGATACGCAGTATTTT. Encoded protein: CASSGTSGMDTQYF. Drawing the rest from reference TRBV5-5 and TRBJ2-3, the complete variable domain is DAGVTQSPTHLIKTRGQQVTLRCSPISGHKSVSWYQQVLGQGPQFIFQYYEKEERGRGNFPDRFSARQFPNYSSELNVNALLLGDSALYLCASSGTSGMDTQYFGPGTRLTVL.

The chain carries TRBV20-1 and TRBJ1-5; D unresolved. Germline V gene lookup returns CDR1 DFQATT and CDR2 SNEGSKA (reference sequence). Trimming removed 6 bases from V and 0 bases from J, with 15 bases in between. The CDR3 is 15 amino acids. CDR3 nucleotides: TGCAGTGCCCACCCAGGACGGTATAGCAATCAGCCCCAGCATTTT. The encoded protein is CSAHPGRYSNQPQHF.

This rearrangement joins TRBV15 to TRBJ2-7; no firm D call. Per germline, CDR1 LNHNV and CDR2 YYDKDF (reference sequence). This CDR3 spans 14 amino acids. V gave up 5 bases and J gave up 5 bases, with 16 bases separating them. This CDR3 is CATSSSAPRNEQYF. In DNA, the CDR3 is TGTGCCACCAGCTCCTCCGCCCCCAGGAACGAGCAGTACTTC.